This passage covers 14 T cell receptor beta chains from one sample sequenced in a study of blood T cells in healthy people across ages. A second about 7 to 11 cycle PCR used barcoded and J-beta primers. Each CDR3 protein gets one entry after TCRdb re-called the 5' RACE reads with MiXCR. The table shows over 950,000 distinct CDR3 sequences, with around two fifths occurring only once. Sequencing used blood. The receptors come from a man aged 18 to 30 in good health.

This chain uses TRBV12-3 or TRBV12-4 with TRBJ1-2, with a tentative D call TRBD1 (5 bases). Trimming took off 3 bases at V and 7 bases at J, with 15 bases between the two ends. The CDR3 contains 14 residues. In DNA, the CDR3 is TGTGCCAGCAGTTTCGGGACCCGGTATTTTGGCTACACCTTC. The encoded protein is CASSFGTRYFGYTF.

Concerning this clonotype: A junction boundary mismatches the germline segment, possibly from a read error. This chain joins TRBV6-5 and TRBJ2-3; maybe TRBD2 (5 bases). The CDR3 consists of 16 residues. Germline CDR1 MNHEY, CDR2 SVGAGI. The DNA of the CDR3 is TGTGCCAGCAGTTCTCACACTAGGATGAGCACAGATGCGCAGTATTTT. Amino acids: CASSSHTRMSTDAQYF.

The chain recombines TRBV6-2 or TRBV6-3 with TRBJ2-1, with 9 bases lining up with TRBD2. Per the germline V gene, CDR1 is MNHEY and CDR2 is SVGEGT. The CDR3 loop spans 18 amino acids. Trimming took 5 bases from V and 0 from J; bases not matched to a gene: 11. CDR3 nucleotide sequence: TGTGCCAGCAGTGGCCTGCGGGGGGGCCTCAGCTCCTACAATGAGCAGTTCTTC. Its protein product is CASSGLRGGLSSYNEQFF.

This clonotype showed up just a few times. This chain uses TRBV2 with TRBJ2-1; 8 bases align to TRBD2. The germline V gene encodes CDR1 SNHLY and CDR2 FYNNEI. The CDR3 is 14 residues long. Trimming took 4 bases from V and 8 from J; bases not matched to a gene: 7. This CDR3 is CASSVRGGPDEQFF. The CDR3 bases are TGTGCCAGCAGTGTACGGGGGGGGCCGGATGAGCAGTTCTTC.

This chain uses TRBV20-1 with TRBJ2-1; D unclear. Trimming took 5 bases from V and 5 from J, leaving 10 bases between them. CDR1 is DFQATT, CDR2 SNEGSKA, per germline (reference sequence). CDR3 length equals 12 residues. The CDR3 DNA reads TGCAGTGCTGGCCCCTTTAACAATGAGCAGTTCTTC. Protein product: CSAGPFNNEQFF.

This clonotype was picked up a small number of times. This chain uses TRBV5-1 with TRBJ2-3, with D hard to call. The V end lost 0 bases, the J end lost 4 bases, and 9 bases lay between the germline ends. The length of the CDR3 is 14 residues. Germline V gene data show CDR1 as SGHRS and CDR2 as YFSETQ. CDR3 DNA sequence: TGCGCCAGCAGCTTGGCCATCGAGGCAGATACGCAGTATTTT. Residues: CASSLAIEADTQYF.

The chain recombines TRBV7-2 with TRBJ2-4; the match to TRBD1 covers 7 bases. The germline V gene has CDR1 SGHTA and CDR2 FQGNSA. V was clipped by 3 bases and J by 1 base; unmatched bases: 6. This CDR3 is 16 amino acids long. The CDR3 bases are TGTGCCAGCAGCTTTAGACAGGGCTCGGCCAAAAACATTCAGTACTTC. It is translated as CASSFRQGSAKNIQYF.

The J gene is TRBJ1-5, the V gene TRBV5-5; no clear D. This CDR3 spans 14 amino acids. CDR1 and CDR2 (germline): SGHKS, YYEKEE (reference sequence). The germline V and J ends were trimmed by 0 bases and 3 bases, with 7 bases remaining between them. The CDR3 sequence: CASSLVTDNQPQHF. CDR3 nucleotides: TGTGCCAGCAGCTTGGTTACCGACAATCAGCCCCAGCATTTT.

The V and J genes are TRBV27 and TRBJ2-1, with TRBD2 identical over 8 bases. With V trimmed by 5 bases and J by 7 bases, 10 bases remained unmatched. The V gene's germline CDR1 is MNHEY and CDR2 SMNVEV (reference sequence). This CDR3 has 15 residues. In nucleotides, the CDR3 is TGTGCCAGCAGTCTCGGGACTAGTGGGTTAAATGAGCAGTTCTTC. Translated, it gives CASSLGTSGLNEQFF.

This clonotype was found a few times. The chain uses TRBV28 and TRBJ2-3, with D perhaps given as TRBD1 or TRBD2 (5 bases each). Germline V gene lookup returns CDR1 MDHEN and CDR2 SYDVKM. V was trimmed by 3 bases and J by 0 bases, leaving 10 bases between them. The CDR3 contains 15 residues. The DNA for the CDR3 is TGTGCCAGCAGTTTCCTCCGGGACAGCACAGATACGCAGTATTTT. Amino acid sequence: CASSFLRDSTDTQYF.

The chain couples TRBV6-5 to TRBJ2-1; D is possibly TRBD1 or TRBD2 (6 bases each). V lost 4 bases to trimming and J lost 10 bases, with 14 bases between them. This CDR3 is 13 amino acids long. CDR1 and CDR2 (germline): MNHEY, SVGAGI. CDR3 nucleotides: TGTGCCAGCAGTTTAAGGGGGGCAGGGGAGCAGTTCTTC. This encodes CASSLRGAGEQFF.

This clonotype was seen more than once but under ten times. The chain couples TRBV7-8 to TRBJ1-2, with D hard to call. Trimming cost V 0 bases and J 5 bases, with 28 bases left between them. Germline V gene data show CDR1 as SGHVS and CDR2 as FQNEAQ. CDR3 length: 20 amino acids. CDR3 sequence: CASSLAFRFLRWGLAYGYTF. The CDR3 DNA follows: TGTGCCAGCAGCTTAGCGTTTAGATTCCTTAGATGGGGATTGGCGTATGGCTACACCTTC.

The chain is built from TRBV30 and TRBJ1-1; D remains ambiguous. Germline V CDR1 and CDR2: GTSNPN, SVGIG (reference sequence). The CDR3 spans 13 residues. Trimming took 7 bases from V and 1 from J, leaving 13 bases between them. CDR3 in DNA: TGTGCCTTCGAAACCGGAGGGAACACTGAAGCTTTCTTT. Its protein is CAFETGGNTEAFF.

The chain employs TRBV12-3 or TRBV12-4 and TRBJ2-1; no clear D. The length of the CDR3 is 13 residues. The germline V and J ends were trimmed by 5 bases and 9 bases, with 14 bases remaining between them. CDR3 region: CASSARYGSEQFF. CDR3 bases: TGTGCCAGCAGTGCGCGGTATGGAAGTGAGCAGTTCTTC.